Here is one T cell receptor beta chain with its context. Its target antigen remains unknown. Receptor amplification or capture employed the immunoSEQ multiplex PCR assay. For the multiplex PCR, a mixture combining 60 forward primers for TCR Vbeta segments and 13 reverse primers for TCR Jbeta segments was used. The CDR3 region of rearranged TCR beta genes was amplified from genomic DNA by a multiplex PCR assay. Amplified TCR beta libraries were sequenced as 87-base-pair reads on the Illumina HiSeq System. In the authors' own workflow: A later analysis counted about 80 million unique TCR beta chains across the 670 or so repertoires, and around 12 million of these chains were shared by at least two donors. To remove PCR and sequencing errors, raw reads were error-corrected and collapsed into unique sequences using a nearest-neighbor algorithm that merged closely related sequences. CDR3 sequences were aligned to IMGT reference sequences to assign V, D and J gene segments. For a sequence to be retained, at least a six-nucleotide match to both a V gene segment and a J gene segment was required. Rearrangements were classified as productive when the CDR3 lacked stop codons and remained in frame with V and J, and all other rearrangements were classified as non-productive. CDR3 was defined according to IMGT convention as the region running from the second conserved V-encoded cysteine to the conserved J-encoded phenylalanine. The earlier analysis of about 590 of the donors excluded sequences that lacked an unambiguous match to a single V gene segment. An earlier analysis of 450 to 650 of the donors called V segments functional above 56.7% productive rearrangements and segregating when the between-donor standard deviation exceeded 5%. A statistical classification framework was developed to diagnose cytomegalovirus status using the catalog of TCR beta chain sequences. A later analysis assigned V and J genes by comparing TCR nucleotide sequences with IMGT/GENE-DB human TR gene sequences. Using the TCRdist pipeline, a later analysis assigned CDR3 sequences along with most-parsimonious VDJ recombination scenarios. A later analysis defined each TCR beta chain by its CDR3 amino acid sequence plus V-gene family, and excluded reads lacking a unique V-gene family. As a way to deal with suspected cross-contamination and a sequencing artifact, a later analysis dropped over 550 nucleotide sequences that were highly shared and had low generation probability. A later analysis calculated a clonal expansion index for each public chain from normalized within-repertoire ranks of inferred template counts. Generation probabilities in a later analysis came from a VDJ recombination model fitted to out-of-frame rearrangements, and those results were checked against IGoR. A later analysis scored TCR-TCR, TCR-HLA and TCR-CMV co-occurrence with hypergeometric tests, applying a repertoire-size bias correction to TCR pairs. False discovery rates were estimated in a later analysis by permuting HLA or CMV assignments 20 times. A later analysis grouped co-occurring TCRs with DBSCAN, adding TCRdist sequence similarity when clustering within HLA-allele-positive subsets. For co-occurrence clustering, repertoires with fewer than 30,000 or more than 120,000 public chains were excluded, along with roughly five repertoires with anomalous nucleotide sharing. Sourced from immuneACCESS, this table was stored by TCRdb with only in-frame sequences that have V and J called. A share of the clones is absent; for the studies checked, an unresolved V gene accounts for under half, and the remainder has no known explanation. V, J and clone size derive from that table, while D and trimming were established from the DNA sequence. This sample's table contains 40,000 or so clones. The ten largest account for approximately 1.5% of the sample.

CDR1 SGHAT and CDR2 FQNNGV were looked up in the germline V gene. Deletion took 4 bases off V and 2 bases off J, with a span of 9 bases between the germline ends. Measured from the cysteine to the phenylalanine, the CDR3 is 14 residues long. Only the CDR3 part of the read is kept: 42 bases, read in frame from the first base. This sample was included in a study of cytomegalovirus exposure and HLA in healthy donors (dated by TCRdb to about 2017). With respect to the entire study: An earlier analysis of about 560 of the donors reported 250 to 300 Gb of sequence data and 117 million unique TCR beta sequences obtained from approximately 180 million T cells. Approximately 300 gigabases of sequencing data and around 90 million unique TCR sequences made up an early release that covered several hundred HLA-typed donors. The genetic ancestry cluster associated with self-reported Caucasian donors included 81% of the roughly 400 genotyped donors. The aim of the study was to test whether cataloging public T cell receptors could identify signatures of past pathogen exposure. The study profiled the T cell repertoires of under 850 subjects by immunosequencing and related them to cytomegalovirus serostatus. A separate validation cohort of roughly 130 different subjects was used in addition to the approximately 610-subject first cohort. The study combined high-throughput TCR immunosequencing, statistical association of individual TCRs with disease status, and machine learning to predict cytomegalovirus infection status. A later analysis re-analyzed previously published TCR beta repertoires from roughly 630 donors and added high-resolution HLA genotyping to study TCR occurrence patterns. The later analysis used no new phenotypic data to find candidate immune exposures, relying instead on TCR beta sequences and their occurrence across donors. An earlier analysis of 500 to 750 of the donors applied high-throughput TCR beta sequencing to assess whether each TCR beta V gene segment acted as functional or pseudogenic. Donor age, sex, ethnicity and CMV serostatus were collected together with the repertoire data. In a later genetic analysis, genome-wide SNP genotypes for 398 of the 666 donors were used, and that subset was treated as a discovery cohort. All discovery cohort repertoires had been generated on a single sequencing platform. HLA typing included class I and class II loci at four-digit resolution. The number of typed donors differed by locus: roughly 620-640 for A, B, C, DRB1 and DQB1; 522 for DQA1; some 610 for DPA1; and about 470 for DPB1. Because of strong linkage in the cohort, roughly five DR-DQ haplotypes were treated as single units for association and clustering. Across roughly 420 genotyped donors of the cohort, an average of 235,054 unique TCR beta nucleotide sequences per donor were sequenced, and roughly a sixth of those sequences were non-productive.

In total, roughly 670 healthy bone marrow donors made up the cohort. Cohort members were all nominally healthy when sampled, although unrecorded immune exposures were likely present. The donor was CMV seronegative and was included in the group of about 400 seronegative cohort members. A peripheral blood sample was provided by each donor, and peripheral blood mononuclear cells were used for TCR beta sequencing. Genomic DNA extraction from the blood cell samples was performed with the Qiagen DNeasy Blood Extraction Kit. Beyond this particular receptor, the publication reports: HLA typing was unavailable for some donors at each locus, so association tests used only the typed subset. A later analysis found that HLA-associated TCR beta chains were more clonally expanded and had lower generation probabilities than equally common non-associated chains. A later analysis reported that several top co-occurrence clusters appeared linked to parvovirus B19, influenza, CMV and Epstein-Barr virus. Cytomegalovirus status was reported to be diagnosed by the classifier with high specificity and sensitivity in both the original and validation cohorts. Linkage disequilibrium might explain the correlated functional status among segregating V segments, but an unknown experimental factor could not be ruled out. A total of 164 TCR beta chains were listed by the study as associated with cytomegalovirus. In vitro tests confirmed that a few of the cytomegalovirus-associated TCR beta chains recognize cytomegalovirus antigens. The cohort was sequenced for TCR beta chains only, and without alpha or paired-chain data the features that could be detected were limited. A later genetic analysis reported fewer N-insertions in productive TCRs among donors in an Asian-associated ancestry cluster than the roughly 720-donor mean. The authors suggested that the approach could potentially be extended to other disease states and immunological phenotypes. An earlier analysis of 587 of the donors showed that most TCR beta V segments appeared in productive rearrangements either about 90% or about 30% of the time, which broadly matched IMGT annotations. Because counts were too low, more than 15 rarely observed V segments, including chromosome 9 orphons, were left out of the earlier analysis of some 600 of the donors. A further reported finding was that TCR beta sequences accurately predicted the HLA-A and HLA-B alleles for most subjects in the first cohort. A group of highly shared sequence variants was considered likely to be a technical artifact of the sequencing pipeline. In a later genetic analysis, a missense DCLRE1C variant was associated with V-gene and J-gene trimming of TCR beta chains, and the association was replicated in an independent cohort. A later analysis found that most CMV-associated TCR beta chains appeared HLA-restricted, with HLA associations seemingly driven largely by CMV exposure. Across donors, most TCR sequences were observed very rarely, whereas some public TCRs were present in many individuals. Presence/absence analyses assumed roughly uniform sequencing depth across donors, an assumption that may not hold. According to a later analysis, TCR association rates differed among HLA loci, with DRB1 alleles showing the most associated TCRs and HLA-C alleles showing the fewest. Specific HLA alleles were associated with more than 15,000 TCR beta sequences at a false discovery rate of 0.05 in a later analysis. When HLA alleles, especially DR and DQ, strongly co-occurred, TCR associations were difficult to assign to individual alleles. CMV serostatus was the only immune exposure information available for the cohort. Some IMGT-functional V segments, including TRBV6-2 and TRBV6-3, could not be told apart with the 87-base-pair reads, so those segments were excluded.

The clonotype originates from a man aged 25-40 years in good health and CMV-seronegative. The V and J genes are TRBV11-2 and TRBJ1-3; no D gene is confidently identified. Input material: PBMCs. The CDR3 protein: CASSSRRAGNTIYF. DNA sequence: TGTGCCAGCAGCTCCCGACGGGCTGGAAACACCATATATTTT.